This TCR beta chain was retrieved from a study of blood T cell repertoires in COVID-19. Germline CDR1 and CDR2: MGHRA and YSYEKL. Trimming left V 5 bases short and J 1 base short, with 17 bases between. The length of the CDR3 is 16 residues. Sequenced by immunoSEQ multiplex PCR; TCRdb stores in-frame clones only, minus some. The sample holds fewer than 200,000 clones, 79% seen once. This sequence originates from a woman aged 60-75 years with COVID-19, enrolled during active disease. V is TRBV4-1 and J is TRBJ1-1; D is undetermined. Sequences were obtained from peripheral blood. The CDR3 DNA follows: TGCGCCAGCAGCGCAAGCGAGCAGCATAAGAACACTGAAGCTTTCTTT. Protein product: CASSASEQHKNTEAFF.